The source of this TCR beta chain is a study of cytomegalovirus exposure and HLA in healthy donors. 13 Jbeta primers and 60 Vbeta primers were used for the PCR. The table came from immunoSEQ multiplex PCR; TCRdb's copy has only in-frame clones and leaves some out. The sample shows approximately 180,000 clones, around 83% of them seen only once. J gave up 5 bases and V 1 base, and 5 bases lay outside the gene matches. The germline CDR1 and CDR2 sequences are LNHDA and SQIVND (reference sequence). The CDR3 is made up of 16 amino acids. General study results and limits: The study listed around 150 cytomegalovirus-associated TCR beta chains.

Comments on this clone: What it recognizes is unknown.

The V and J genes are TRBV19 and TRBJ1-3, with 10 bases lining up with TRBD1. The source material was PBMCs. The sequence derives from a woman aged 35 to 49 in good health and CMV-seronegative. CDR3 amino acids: CASSIGWGQGRNTIYF. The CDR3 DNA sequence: TGTGCCAGTAGTATAGGATGGGGACAGGGGAGAAACACCATATATTTT.